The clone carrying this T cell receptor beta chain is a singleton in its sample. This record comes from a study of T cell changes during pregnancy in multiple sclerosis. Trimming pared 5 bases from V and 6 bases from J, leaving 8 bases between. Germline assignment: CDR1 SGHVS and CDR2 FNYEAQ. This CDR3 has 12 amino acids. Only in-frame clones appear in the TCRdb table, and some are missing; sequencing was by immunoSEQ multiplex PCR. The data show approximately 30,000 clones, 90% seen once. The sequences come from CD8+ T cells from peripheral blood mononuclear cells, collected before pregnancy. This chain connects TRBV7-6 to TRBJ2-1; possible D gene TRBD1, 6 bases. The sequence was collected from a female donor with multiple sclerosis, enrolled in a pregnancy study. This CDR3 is CASSVQGNEQFF. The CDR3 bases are TGTGCCAGCAGCGTACAGGGCAATGAGCAGTTCTTC.